The 28 T cell receptor beta chains listed next were all sequenced from one sample in a study of T-cell reconstitution after alpha-beta-depleted transplantation in children. The TCRbeta library was prepared with unique molecular identifiers. MiXCR, run by TCRdb on the PCR reads, gives a single entry per CDR3 protein. The repertoire holds 350,000 to 500,000 distinct CDR3 sequences, approximately 42% seen once, with 27% in the top ten. Sequences were derived from PBMCs, sampled before TCRalphabeta/CD19-depleted stem cell transplant. Receptors originate from a girl aged 2-10 years with aplastic anemia, due to receive a stem cell transplant.

This clonotype was found a few times. The chain joins TRBV20-1 to TRBJ1-1; 7 bases align to TRBD1. With V trimmed by 2 bases and J by 3 bases, 6 bases remained unmatched. Germline CDR1 DFQATT, CDR2 SNEGSKA (reference sequence). The length of the CDR3 is 14 residues. For the CDR3, the DNA is TGCAGTGCTAGACGTGAGGGGGCGCACACTGAAGCTTTCTTT. It specifies CSARREGAHTEAFF.

To note about this clonotype: A much larger clone is a single base away; this may be a read error. The chain carries TRBV20-1 and TRBJ2-5; 9 bases agree with TRBD1. The CDR3 runs 17 residues. The germline V gene has CDR1 DFQATT and CDR2 SNEGSKA (reference sequence). CDR3 in DNA: TGCAGTGCGACAGCCGGACAGGGGAACCCCCACCAAGGGACCCAGTACTTC. Protein product: CSATAGQGNPHQGTQYF.

This clonotype was seen only a few times. The V call is TRBV6-1, the J call TRBJ2-3, with 7 bases lining up with TRBD2. The CDR3 extends over 16 amino acids. Germline V gene lookup returns CDR1 MNHNS and CDR2 SASEGT. After removal of 5 bases from V and 2 bases from J, the junction contained 10 bases not matched to a gene. CDR3 sequence (DNA): TGTGCCAGCAGTCTTAGCGGGCTAGAGACCACAGATACGCAGTATTTT. This codes for CASSLSGLETTDTQYF.

The chain couples TRBV10-3 to TRBJ2-5; the match to TRBD2 covers 9 bases. The germline V gene encodes CDR1 ENHRY and CDR2 SYGVKD. With V trimmed by 0 bases and J by 3 bases, 5 bases remained unmatched. CDR3 length: 16 amino acids. CDR3: CAISESDVAGEETQYF. The DNA for the CDR3 is TGTGCCATCAGTGAGTCGGACGTAGCGGGAGAAGAGACCCAGTACTTC.

The CDR3 nucleotides read TGTGCCACCAGACCCGACAGGGACAATCAGCCCCAGCATTTT. Its protein is CATRPDRDNQPQHF. This chain connects TRBV15 to TRBJ1-5, with 7 positions matching TRBD1. V lost 6 bases to trimming and J lost 3 bases; unmatched junction nucleotides: 5. Germline V gene lookup returns CDR1 LNHNV and CDR2 YYDKDF (reference sequence). The CDR3 loop spans 14 amino acids.

This clonotype was counted many times. V gene TRBV7-2 combines with J gene TRBJ2-7; D is uncertain. This CDR3 comprises 14 residues. Germline V gives CDR1 SGHTA, CDR2 FQGNSA. V lost 4 bases and J 2 bases, leaving 12 bases between the germline ends. The CDR3, as DNA: TGTGCCAGCAGCTCCTCGGAGCTCCCCTACGAGCAGTACTTC. Protein product: CASSSSELPYEQYF. Filled out from reference TRBV7-2 and TRBJ2-7, the complete variable domain reads GAGVSQSPSNKVTEKGKDVELRCDPISGHTALYWYRQSLGQGLEFLIYFQGNSAPDKSGLPSDRFSAERTGGSVSTLTIQRTQQEDSAVYLCASSSSELPYEQYFGPGTRLTVT.

J is TRBJ2-2 and V is TRBV5-1, with D perhaps being TRBD1 or TRBD2 (5 bases each). V was shortened by 9 bases and J by 5 bases, with 17 bases between the two germline ends. Germline V gene lookup returns CDR1 SGHRS and CDR2 YFSETQ. CDR3 length: 14 residues. The CDR3 DNA reads TGCGCCACCAAAACACGGGGCGAGACCGGGGAGCTGTTTTTT. The encoded protein is CATKTRGETGELFF.

The chain is built from TRBV14 and TRBJ1-3; 10 nucleotides line up with TRBD1. The V gene end was trimmed by 5 bases and the J gene end by 4 bases; junction bases not matched to a gene: 8. Germline V gives CDR1 SGHDN, CDR2 FVKESK. The CDR3 loop spans 16 amino acids. This chain's CDR3 is CASSDLDRGPGNTIYF. The CDR3 bases are TGTGCCAGCAGCGACCTTGACAGGGGGCCCGGAAACACCATATATTTT.

This chain links TRBV5-1 with TRBJ2-1; D uncertain. The CDR3 spans 18 residues. Trimming took off 4 bases at V and 1 base at J, with 21 bases between the two ends. The germline V gene has CDR1 SGHRS and CDR2 YFSETQ. CDR3 region: CASSPDGPKLRSYNEQFF. For the CDR3, the DNA is TGCGCCAGCAGCCCGGACGGGCCCAAGCTAAGATCCTACAATGAGCAGTTCTTC.

This clonotype was found a few times. The gene calls are TRBV7-3 and TRBJ2-1; D possibly corresponds to TRBD1 (6 bases). The CDR3 totals 15 residues. The V and J ends lost 5 bases and 5 bases respectively, with 16 bases between them. The germline V gene has CDR1 SGHTA and CDR2 FQGTGA. The CDR3 DNA is TGTGCCAGCAGCCGGAAAGGGGGACCTGACAATGAGCAGTTCTTC. Translation: CASSRKGGPDNEQFF. Filled out from reference TRBV7-3 and TRBJ2-1, the complete variable domain reads GAGVSQTPSNKVTEKGKYVELRCDPISGHTALYWYRQSLGQGPEFLIYFQGTGAADDSGLPNDRFFAVRPEGSVSTLKIQRTERGDSAVYLCASSRKGGPDNEQFFGPGTRLTVL.

This clonotype was seen a few times. The chain couples TRBV27 to TRBJ1-2, with unresolved D. Germline lookup yields CDR1 MNHEY and CDR2 SMNVEV (reference sequence). The CDR3 has 14 amino acids. The V and J ends lost 5 bases and 7 bases respectively, with 17 bases between them. The CDR3 loop reads CASSPGSPAAGYTF. CDR3 nucleotides: TGTGCCAGCAGTCCCGGGTCCCCGGCGGCTGGCTACACCTTC.

J is TRBJ2-3 and V is TRBV7-6; 13 positions match TRBD2. Germline V gives CDR1 SGHVS, CDR2 FNYEAQ. V lost 8 bases to trimming and J lost 7 bases; unmatched junction nucleotides: 9. The CDR3 sequence is 15 residues long. The CDR3 DNA follows: TGTGCCAGCGACCCCGGGACTAGCGGGGTGAATACGCAGTATTTT. Translating gives CASDPGTSGVNTQYF.

This clonotype has at least ten counts. The chain carries TRBV28 and TRBJ1-5; D might be TRBD1 (6 bases). With 5 bases removed from V and 7 bases from J, the gap between germline ends came to 15 bases. The CDR3 has 14 residues. The V gene's germline CDR1 is MDHEN and CDR2 SYDVKM. CDR3 amino acids: CASSGGQLGQPQHF. Written as DNA, the CDR3 is TGTGCCAGCAGTGGAGGACAGCTTGGGCAGCCCCAGCATTTT.

This clonotype has only a few counts. This sequence joins TRBV20-1 and TRBJ2-7; 9 bases are shared with TRBD1. V trimming: 4 bases; J trimming: 2 bases; junction bases outside the gene matches: 6. This CDR3 spans 14 amino acids. The germline V gene has CDR1 DFQATT and CDR2 SNEGSKA (reference sequence). DNA of the CDR3: TGCAGTGCTAATCCAAGACAGGGGGCCTACGAGCAGTACTTC. As protein: CSANPRQGAYEQYF.

This chain uses TRBV5-1 with TRBJ2-3; D unclear. This CDR3 has 15 amino acids. V shed 1 base and J shed 0 bases, with 9 bases lying between them. The germline V gene has CDR1 SGHRS and CDR2 YFSETQ. CDR3 protein: CASSLTTTSTDTQYF. In DNA, the CDR3 is TGCGCCAGCAGCTTGACTACGACTAGCACAGATACGCAGTATTTT. Combining the CDR3 with reference TRBV5-1 and TRBJ2-3 gives the whole variable domain KAGVTQTPRYLIKTRGQQVTLSCSPISGHRSVSWYQQTPGQGLQFLFEYFSETQRNKGNFPGRFSGRQFSNSRSEMNVSTLELGDSALYLCASSLTTTSTDTQYFGPGTRLTVL.

The chain employs TRBV10-2 and TRBJ2-5; D not certain. Germline CDR1 WSHSY, CDR2 SAAADI. The CDR3 is 13 amino acids. Trimming removed 2 bases from V and 5 bases from J, with 9 bases in between. In DNA, the CDR3 is TGCGCCAGCAGTGAGGGACCCCTCGAGACCCAGTACTTC. Amino acid sequence: CASSEGPLETQYF.

The CDR3 nucleotides are TGCAGTGCTGGTGCGCTACAGGGAAGATTGAAGGAGACCCAGTACTTC. Protein: CSAGALQGRLKETQYF. This chain uses TRBV20-1 with TRBJ2-5, with D possibly matching TRBD1 (6 bases). CDR1 and CDR2 (germline): DFQATT, SNEGSKA (reference sequence). CDR3 length: 16 amino acids. V lost 5 bases, J lost 5 bases, and 24 bases lay in between.

The rearrangement uses TRBV5-1 and TRBJ2-1; 11 bases fit TRBD2. This CDR3 is built from 15 residues. J lost 9 bases, V lost 4 bases, and 9 bases had no gene match. Germline V gives CDR1 SGHRS, CDR2 YFSETQ. CDR3 sequence reads: CASSVLAGGPGEQFF. Here the CDR3 DNA reads TGCGCCAGCAGCGTATTAGCGGGAGGGCCGGGTGAGCAGTTCTTC.

This clonotype has ten or more counts. This sequence joins TRBV28 and TRBJ2-3, with TRBD2 matching 9 bases. This CDR3 spans 15 amino acids. V was clipped by 3 bases and J by 5 bases; unmatched bases: 6. Germline assignment: CDR1 MDHEN and CDR2 SYDVKM. The DNA of the CDR3 is TGTGCCAGCAGTTTCCGGGGACTAGCCGGAGATACGCAGTATTTT. The encoded protein is CASSFRGLAGDTQYF. Based on the CDR3 plus reference TRBV28 and TRBJ2-3, the full variable domain is DVKVTQSSRYLVKRTGEKVFLECVQDMDHENMFWYRQDPGLGLRLIYFSYDVKMKEKGDIPEGYSVSREKKERFSLILESASTNQTSMYLCASSFRGLAGDTQYFGPGTRLTVL.

This clonotype was seen just once. This rearrangement joins TRBV7-9 to TRBJ2-3, with a tentative D call TRBD1 (6 bases). Germline-derived CDR1 and CDR2 are SEHNR and FQNEAQ (reference sequence). Trimming stripped 5 bases from V and 2 bases from J, with 17 bases between. This CDR3 region has 16 residues. CDR3: CASSQEGDSVTDTQYF. In DNA, the CDR3 is TGTGCCAGCAGCCAAGAGGGGGATAGCGTCACAGATACGCAGTATTTT.

The rearrangement links TRBV20-1 to TRBJ2-3; 7 nucleotides line up with TRBD1. This CDR3 has 14 residues. Germline assignment: CDR1 DFQATT and CDR2 SNEGSKA (reference sequence). Trimming at V came to 6 bases and at J to 2 bases, leaving 8 bases not matched to a gene. In nucleotides, the CDR3 is TGCAGTGCCAGCCGGGGACAGAACACAGATACGCAGTATTTT. Its translation: CSASRGQNTDTQYF.

This clonotype was found many times. This sequence joins TRBV5-1 and TRBJ2-7; TRBD1 agrees at 8 bases. The trim removed 2 bases at V and 5 bases at J, leaving 9 bases unmatched. This CDR3 is built from 15 residues. Germline V gives CDR1 SGHRS, CDR2 YFSETQ. Here the CDR3 DNA reads TGCGCCAGCAGCTTACCACAGGGGGTTCCGGACGAGCAGTACTTC. This sequence encodes CASSLPQGVPDEQYF.

This clonotype was counted a few times. The J gene is TRBJ2-1, the V gene TRBV7-9, with TRBD2 identical over 9 bases. CDR1 is SEHNR and CDR2 is FQNEAQ in the germline V gene (reference sequence). This CDR3 comprises 17 residues. The trim removed 4 bases at V and 3 bases at J, leaving 10 bases unmatched. The CDR3 here is CASSSPKSSGVYNEQFF. The CDR3 nucleotides are TGTGCCAGCAGCTCCCCGAAATCTAGCGGGGTCTACAATGAGCAGTTCTTC. Complete variable domain (other parts from reference TRBV7-9 and TRBJ2-1): DTGVSQNPRHKITKRGQNVTFRCDPISEHNRLYWYRQTLGQGPEFLTYFQNEAQLEKSRLLSDRFSAERPKGSFSTLEIQRTEQGDSAMYLCASSSPKSSGVYNEQFFGPGTRLTVL.

This clonotype was seen at least ten times. The gene calls are TRBV5-1 and TRBJ2-7; 7 bases are shared with TRBD1. The length of the CDR3 is 15 residues. Looked up from germline, CDR1 is SGHRS and CDR2 is YFSETQ. The junction had 9 bases not matched to a gene; V was cut back by 4 bases and J by 2 bases. CDR3 sequence: CASSLRPGTAYEQYF. In nucleotides, the CDR3 is TGCGCCAGCAGCCTCCGGCCCGGGACAGCCTACGAGCAGTACTTC.

A few counts support this clonotype. The CDR3 loop reads CASSLSSGTTGETQYF. DNA of the CDR3: TGTGCCAGCAGCTTGTCCTCCGGGACCACGGGGGAGACCCAGTACTTC. The chain uses TRBV5-4 and TRBJ2-5, with D perhaps being TRBD1 or TRBD2 (5 bases each). CDR3 length: 16 amino acids. V lost 1 base and J lost 5, with 18 bases in between. In germline, CDR1 is SGHNT, CDR2 YYREEE (reference sequence).

This chain links TRBV6-5 with TRBJ1-3; TRBD1 is a possible D gene (5 bases). CDR3 length: 15 residues. The V end lost 2 bases, the J end lost 0 bases, and 8 bases lay between the germline ends. Germline V CDR1 and CDR2: MNHEY, SVGAGI. This CDR3 reads CASSYDRYSGNTIYF. CDR3 DNA: TGTGCCAGCAGTTACGACAGATACTCTGGAAACACCATATATTTT.

The rearrangement joins TRBV4-3 to TRBJ1-2, with D tentatively TRBD1 (5 bases). Deletions cut 1 base from V and 7 bases from J, with 10 bases between. The CDR3 totals 13 residues. Germline V lookup: CDR1 LGHNA, CDR2 YSLEER. CDR3 loop: CASSQVSGVGYTF. CDR3 nucleotide sequence: TGCGCCAGCAGCCAAGTATCGGGGGTTGGCTACACCTTC.

A few counts support this clonotype. This chain links TRBV5-6 with TRBJ2-5, with a tentative D call TRBD2 (5 bases). The germline gives CDR1 SGHDT, CDR2 YYEEEE. The CDR3 totals 13 residues. Trimming stripped 0 bases from V and 5 bases from J, with 8 bases between. The CDR3 here is CASSLGEQETQYF. In nucleotides, the CDR3 is TGTGCCAGCAGCTTGGGGGAGCAGGAGACCCAGTACTTC.